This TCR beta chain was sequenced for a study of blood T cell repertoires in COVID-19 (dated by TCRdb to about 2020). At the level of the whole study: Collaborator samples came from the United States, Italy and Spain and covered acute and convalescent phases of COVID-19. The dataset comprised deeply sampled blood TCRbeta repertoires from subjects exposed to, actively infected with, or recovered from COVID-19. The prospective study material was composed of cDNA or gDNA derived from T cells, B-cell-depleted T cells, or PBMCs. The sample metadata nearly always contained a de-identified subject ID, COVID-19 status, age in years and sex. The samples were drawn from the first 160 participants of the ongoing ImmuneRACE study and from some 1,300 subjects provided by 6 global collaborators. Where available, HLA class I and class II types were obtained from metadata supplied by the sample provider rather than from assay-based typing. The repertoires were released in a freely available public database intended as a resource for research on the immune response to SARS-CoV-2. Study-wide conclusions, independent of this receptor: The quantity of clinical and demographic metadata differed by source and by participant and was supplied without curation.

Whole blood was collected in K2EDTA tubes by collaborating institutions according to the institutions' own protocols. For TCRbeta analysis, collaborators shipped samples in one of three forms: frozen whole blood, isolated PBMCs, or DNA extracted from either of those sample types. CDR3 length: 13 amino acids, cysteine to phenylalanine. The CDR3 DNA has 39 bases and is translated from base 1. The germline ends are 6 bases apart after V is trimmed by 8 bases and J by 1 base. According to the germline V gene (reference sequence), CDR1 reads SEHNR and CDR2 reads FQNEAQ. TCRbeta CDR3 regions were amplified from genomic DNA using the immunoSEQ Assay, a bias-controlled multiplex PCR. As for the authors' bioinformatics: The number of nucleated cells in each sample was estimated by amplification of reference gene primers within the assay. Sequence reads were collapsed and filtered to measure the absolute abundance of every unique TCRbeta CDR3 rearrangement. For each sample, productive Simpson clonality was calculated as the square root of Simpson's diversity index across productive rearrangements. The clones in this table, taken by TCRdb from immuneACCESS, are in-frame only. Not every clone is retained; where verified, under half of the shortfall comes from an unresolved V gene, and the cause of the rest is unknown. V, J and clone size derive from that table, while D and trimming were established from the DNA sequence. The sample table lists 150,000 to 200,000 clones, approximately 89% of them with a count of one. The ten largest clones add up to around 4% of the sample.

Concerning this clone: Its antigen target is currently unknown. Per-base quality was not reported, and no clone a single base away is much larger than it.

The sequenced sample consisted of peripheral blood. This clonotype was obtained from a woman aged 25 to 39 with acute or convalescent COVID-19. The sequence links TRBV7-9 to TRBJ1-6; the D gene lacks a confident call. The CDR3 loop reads CASRESYNSPLHF. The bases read TGTGCCAGCCGGGAATCCTATAATTCACCCCTCCACTTT. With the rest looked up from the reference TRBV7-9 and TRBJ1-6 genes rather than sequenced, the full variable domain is DTGVSQNPRHKITKRGQNVTFRCDPISEHNRLYWYRQTLGQGPEFLTYFQNEAQLEKSRLLSDRFSAERPKGSFSTLEIQRTEQGDSAMYLCASRESYNSPLHFGNGTRLTVT.